What follows describes a single T cell receptor beta chain. These data are taken from a study of blood T cell repertoires in COVID-19. Study in general: Italy, Spain and the United States were the sources of the convalescent and acute COVID-19 samples. From T cells, B-cell-depleted T cells, or PBMCs came the material, which was cDNA or gDNA.

The germline CDR1 and CDR2 sequences are LNHDA and SQIVND (reference sequence). This CDR3 comprises 17 residues. The J segment lost 7 bases and the V segment lost 5 bases, leaving 11 bases of the junction unmatched. The authors' processing: The assay estimated nucleated cells by amplifying reference gene primers. Some clones are missing from TCRdb's copy, which holds only in-frame ones; the method was immunoSEQ multiplex PCR. V, J and clone size reflect that table, while D and trimming were determined from the DNA. Of over 350,000 clones listed, roughly 89% are singletons. V and J are TRBV19 and TRBJ2-3; TRBD2 aligns across 14 bases. The sequencing sample was made of peripheral blood. This sequence originates from a woman between 25 and 40 years old with acute or convalescent COVID-19. CDR3 protein: CASSLNRLAGGGYTQYF. CDR3 DNA: TGTGCCAGTAGTCTAAATAGACTAGCGGGGGGGGGATATACGCAGTATTTT.